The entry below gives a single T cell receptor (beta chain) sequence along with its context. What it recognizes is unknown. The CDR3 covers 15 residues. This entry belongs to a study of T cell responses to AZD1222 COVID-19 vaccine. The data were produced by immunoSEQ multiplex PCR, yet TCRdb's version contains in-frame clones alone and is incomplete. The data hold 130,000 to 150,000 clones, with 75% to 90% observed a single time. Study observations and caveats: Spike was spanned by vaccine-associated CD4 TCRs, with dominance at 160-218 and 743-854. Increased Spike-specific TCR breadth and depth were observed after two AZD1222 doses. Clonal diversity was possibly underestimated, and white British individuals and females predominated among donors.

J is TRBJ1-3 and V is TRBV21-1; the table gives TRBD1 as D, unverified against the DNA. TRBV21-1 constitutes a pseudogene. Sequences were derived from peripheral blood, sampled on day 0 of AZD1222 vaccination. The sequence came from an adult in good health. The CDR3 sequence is CASSKVSDRGNTIYF. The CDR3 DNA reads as TGTGCCAGCAGCAAAGTTTCGGACAGGGGAAACACCATATATTTT.